Shown below are 32 T cell receptor beta chains from a single sample sequenced in a study of blood T cell repertoires in COVID-19. TCRdb keeps only in-frame clones here, not all; method: immunoSEQ multiplex PCR. The sample consists of roughly 100,000 clones, more than 90% of them appearing once. Sequencing was done on a sample of peripheral blood. The receptors come from a woman aged 45-59 years with COVID-19, enrolled during active disease.

The gene calls are TRBV27 and TRBJ1-2; 8 bases are shared with TRBD1. J was trimmed by 6 bases and V by 5 bases; bases with no gene match: 8. CDR1 is MNHEY, CDR2 SMNVEV, per germline (reference sequence). CDR3 length equals 14 residues. The CDR3 DNA sequence: TGTGCCAGCAGTACAGACAGGGGAATTGATGGCTACACCTTC. Protein sequence: CASSTDRGIDGYTF.

The chain combines TRBV10-3 with TRBJ1-1; weak D call: TRBD1 (5 bases). V was shortened by 2 bases and J by 0 bases, with 7 bases between the two germline ends. There are 14 residues in the CDR3. The germline V gene encodes CDR1 ENHRY and CDR2 SYGVKD. CDR3 sequence reads: CAISERTMNTEAFF. CDR3 sequence (DNA): TGTGCCATCAGTGAGAGGACAATGAACACTGAAGCTTTCTTT.

The rearrangement uses TRBV19 and TRBJ1-1; 7 bases map to TRBD1. After removal of 7 bases from V and 1 base from J, the junction contained 6 bases not matched to a gene. The CDR3 covers 14 residues. The germline CDR1 and CDR2 sequences are LNHDA and SQIVND (reference sequence). CDR3: CASNSRQGNTEAFF. For the CDR3, the DNA is TGTGCCAGTAATTCTAGACAGGGGAACACTGAAGCTTTCTTT.

This clone has just a few counts. CDR3 DNA: TGTGCCAGCAGTTACAAGTGGACAGGGCTCTACGAGCAGTACTTC. It yields the protein CASSYKWTGLYEQYF. This chain connects TRBV6-2 or TRBV6-3 to TRBJ2-7; 8 bases align to TRBD1. CDR1 is MNHEY and CDR2 is SVGEGT in the germline V gene. The ends lost 2 bases at V and 3 bases at J; junction bases unmatched: 6. The CDR3 covers 15 residues.

This clone was counted between two and nine times. The genes are TRBV19 and TRBJ1-1, with TRBD1 matching over 10 bases. This CDR3 is 17 amino acids long. CDR1 LNHDA and CDR2 SQIVND come from the germline V gene (reference sequence). J was trimmed by 0 bases and V by 6 bases; bases with no gene match: 10. The DNA for the CDR3 is TGTGCCAGTAGCCGATTTCGACAGGGGGCATTGAACACTGAAGCTTTCTTT. Translating gives CASSRFRQGALNTEAFF.

For the CDR3, the DNA is TGTGCCAGCAGTTACTCGGACAGGGGGACCTATGGCTACACCTTC. Translation: CASSYSDRGTYGYTF. The chain combines TRBV6-6 with TRBJ1-2; 10 nucleotides align to TRBD1. Trimming removed 0 bases from V and 4 bases from J; junction bases left unmatched: 2. CDR3 length equals 15 residues. Germline CDR1 MNHNY, CDR2 SVGAGI (reference sequence).

The chain employs TRBV27 and TRBJ1-1, with 9 positions matching TRBD1. Trimming took 6 bases from V and 6 from J; bases not matched to a gene: 11. The CDR3 loop spans 15 amino acids. Per germline, CDR1 MNHEY and CDR2 SMNVEV (reference sequence). This chain's CDR3 is CASSLAADRGAEAFF. The CDR3 DNA reads as TGTGCCAGCAGCCTAGCCGCCGACAGGGGGGCTGAAGCTTTCTTT.

This rearrangement joins TRBV5-4 to TRBJ1-1; D gene ambiguous. Trimming stripped 2 bases from V and 4 bases from J, with 9 bases between. This CDR3 contains 13 residues. Per germline, CDR1 SGHNT and CDR2 YYREEE (reference sequence). CDR3 loop: CASSLGGFTEAFF. Here the CDR3 DNA reads TGTGCCAGCAGCTTAGGCGGATTCACTGAAGCTTTCTTT.

V and J are TRBV5-5 and TRBJ2-3, with 11 bases lining up with TRBD2. Germline lookup yields CDR1 SGHKS and CDR2 YYEKEE (reference sequence). This CDR3 is built from 17 residues. The V segment lost 2 bases and the J segment 5 bases; nucleotides outside the gene matches: 10. CDR3 protein: CASSFTSGGRWRDTQYF. As DNA, the CDR3 is TGTGCCAGCAGCTTTACTAGCGGGGGTCGTTGGCGAGATACGCAGTATTTT.

The chain carries TRBV6-5 and TRBJ2-2; a possible D gene is TRBD1 (6 bases). The germline V gene encodes CDR1 MNHEY and CDR2 SVGAGI. Trimming removed 5 bases at V and 1 base at J, with 8 bases between. The CDR3 spans 14 residues. The CDR3 DNA is TGTGCCAGCAGTAAGGACAGGAACACCGGGGAGCTGTTTTTT. Protein product: CASSKDRNTGELFF.

Comments on this clone: Additional DNA sequences in this sample encode the identical CDR3. The chain couples TRBV28 to TRBJ2-7; D remains unclear. Germline V CDR1 and CDR2: MDHEN, SYDVKM. The CDR3 runs to 12 residues. V shed 9 bases and J shed 1 base, with 10 bases lying between them. In DNA form, the CDR3 reads TGTGCCAGTACCGGGTCGTCCTACGAGCAGTACTTC. Protein product: CASTGSSYEQYF.

The chain carries TRBV30 and TRBJ1-2, with D perhaps TRBD1 (5 bases). The germline V and J ends were trimmed by 4 bases and 6 bases, with 15 bases remaining between them. Per germline, CDR1 GTSNPN and CDR2 SVGIG (reference sequence). This CDR3 has 13 amino acids. Written as DNA, the CDR3 is TGTGCCTGGACTCTAGGGAGGGGAGATGGCTACACCTTC. This gives the protein CAWTLGRGDGYTF.

The CDR3 bases are TGCGCCAGCAGCTCGACAGGGGTTCCTTTCACTGAAGCTTTCTTT. Protein sequence: CASSSTGVPFTEAFF. V and J are TRBV5-1 and TRBJ1-1, with TRBD1 identical over 8 bases. The trim removed 3 bases at V and 4 bases at J, leaving 8 bases unmatched. In germline, CDR1 is SGHRS, CDR2 YFSETQ. The CDR3 consists of 15 residues.

The chain couples TRBV6-5 to TRBJ1-5, with TRBD1 matching 10 bases. The V segment lost 2 bases and the J segment 5 bases; nucleotides outside the gene matches: 6. The CDR3 runs to 16 residues. The germline V gene encodes CDR1 MNHEY and CDR2 SVGAGI. The CDR3 DNA is TGTGCCAGCAGTTACCGAGCGGGGACAGGGGATCAGCCCCAGCATTTT. Translation: CASSYRAGTGDQPQHF.

The rearrangement uses TRBV4-1 and TRBJ1-3; D may be TRBD1 (6 bases). This CDR3 contains 18 residues. Trimming took 0 bases from V and 0 from J, leaving 15 bases between them. Germline-derived CDR1 and CDR2 are MGHRA and YSYEKL. This CDR3 is CASSQEGGLASSGNTIYF. In nucleotides, the CDR3 is TGCGCCAGCAGCCAAGAAGGGGGTCTTGCATCCTCTGGAAACACCATATATTTT.

This clone has just one count. The rearrangement joins TRBV6-6 to TRBJ1-3, with D maybe TRBD1 (5 bases). V shed 6 bases and J shed 4 bases, with 13 bases lying between them. The CDR3 totals 14 residues. CDR1 is MNHNY, CDR2 SVGAGI, per germline (reference sequence). The CDR3 sequence is CASSNGGNGNTIYF. Written as DNA, the CDR3 is TGTGCCAGCAGCAACGGGGGAAACGGAAACACCATATATTTT.

The V and J genes are TRBV5-1 and TRBJ2-5, with TRBD1 matching 11 bases. This CDR3 comprises 16 residues. The germline gives CDR1 SGHRS, CDR2 YFSETQ. Trimming at V came to 4 bases and at J to 4 bases, leaving 9 bases not matched to a gene. The CDR3 DNA is TGCGCCAGCAGCCCACAGGACAGGGGGCGCGGAGAGACCCAGTACTTC. This encodes CASSPQDRGRGETQYF.

CDR3 residues: CASSETRVVGNSPLHF. The CDR3 DNA reads TGTGCCAGCAGTGAAACCAGGGTCGTCGGAAATTCACCCCTCCACTTT. The rearrangement uses TRBV2 and TRBJ1-6, with a possible D match to TRBD1 (5 bases). The CDR3 runs to 16 residues. The V gene's germline CDR1 is SNHLY and CDR2 FYNNEI. Trimming stripped 2 bases from V and 7 bases from J, with 15 bases between. Together with reference TRBV2 and TRBJ1-6, the CDR3 gives the full variable domain: EPEVTQTPSHQVTQMGQEVILRCVPISNHLYFYWYRQILGQKVEFLVSFYNNEISEKSEIFDDQFSVERPDGSNFTLKIRSTKLEDSAMYFCASSETRVVGNSPLHFGNGTRLTVT.

J is TRBJ2-7 and V is TRBV28, with TRBD2 as a possible D gene (5 bases). Germline CDR1 is MDHEN and CDR2 is SYDVKM. This CDR3 has 13 residues. With 6 bases removed from V and 2 bases from J, the gap between germline ends came to 11 bases. The CDR3: CASRIEGTYEQYF. The DNA of the CDR3 is TGTGCCAGCAGAATAGAGGGAACCTACGAGCAGTACTTC.

This chain links TRBV27 with TRBJ2-7; the match to TRBD1 covers 8 bases. V was clipped by 7 bases and J by 5 bases; unmatched bases: 10. Germline V lookup: CDR1 MNHEY, CDR2 SMNVEV (reference sequence). This CDR3 spans 14 amino acids. CDR3 sequence reads: CASNPVGQGDEQYF. Here the CDR3 DNA reads TGTGCCAGCAACCCAGTTGGACAGGGCGACGAGCAGTACTTC.

The chain joins TRBV9 to TRBJ1-4; a weak D match, TRBD1 (5 bases). This CDR3 spans 15 amino acids. V gave up 3 bases and J gave up 8 bases, with 17 bases separating them. The germline V gene has CDR1 SGDLS and CDR2 YYNGEE. CDR3 DNA: TGTGCCAGCAGCGGGGGCGGGCAGGGAGGCGAAAAACTGTTTTTT. It is translated as CASSGGGQGGEKLFF.

The chain employs TRBV28 and TRBJ1-2, with D unresolved. From germline, CDR1 is MDHEN and CDR2 SYDVKM. The CDR3 has 13 residues. The germline V and J ends were trimmed by 2 bases and 2 bases, with 6 bases remaining between them. In nucleotides, the CDR3 is TGTGCCAGCAGTTTAGAGGTGAACTATGGCTACACCTTC. Translating it yields CASSLEVNYGYTF.

This clone was counted many times. For the CDR3, the DNA is TGTGCCAGCAGTTTAGGACTTTCACCCCTCCACTTT. This sequence encodes CASSLGLSPLHF. The chain employs TRBV12-3 or TRBV12-4 and TRBJ1-6; D not resolved. Trimming stripped 1 base from V and 9 bases from J, with 4 bases between. The CDR3 has 12 residues.

V usage is TRBV6-5 and J usage is TRBJ1-2; 9 positions match TRBD1. J gave up 3 bases and V 4 bases, and 6 bases lay outside the gene matches. This CDR3 contains 15 residues. Germline loops: CDR1 MNHEY, CDR2 SVGAGI. The CDR3 DNA is TGTGCCAGCAGTTCGAACCGGGACAGGGACTATGGCTACACCTTC. It is translated as CASSSNRDRDYGYTF.

V and J are TRBV19 and TRBJ2-3, with D possibly TRBD2 on 5 matching bases. Trimming took off 5 bases at V and 0 bases at J, with 15 bases between the two ends. CDR1 is LNHDA, CDR2 SQIVND, per germline (reference sequence). The CDR3 length is 16 residues. Here the CDR3 DNA reads TGTGCCAGTAGTCCTCGGGGAGAGACTAGCACAGATACGCAGTATTTT. This codes for CASSPRGETSTDTQYF.

The chain has TRBV2 and TRBJ1-5; TRBD1 is a possible D gene (6 bases). The CDR3 runs 14 residues. The germline CDR1 and CDR2 sequences are SNHLY and FYNNEI. Deletions cut 5 bases from V and 4 bases from J, with 12 bases between. CDR3 region: CASSRQGRNQPQHF. The CDR3 DNA follows: TGTGCCAGCAGTAGGCAGGGGAGAAATCAGCCCCAGCATTTT.

This chain connects TRBV2 to TRBJ2-7; 12 nucleotides align to TRBD2. CDR1 SNHLY and CDR2 FYNNEI come from the germline V gene. V shed 8 bases, J shed 0 bases, and the junction held 8 bases outside the gene matches. The CDR3 spans 16 residues. The CDR3 region has the DNA TGTGCCAGCCACAAAAGGACTAGCGGGGTCTCCTACGAGCAGTACGTC. Its translation is CASHKRTSGVSYEQYV.

The chain recombines TRBV30 with TRBJ1-1; D gene unclear. This CDR3 has 12 residues. CDR1 and CDR2 (germline): GTSNPN, SVGIG (reference sequence). Trimming took 2 bases from V and 5 from J, leaving 9 bases between them. CDR3 bases: TGTGCCTGGAGTCCGGGAAAGACTGAAGCTTTCTTT. It specifies CAWSPGKTEAFF.

This clone was seen a few times. This chain uses TRBV7-8 with TRBJ2-7; D may be TRBD1 (6 bases). CDR1 and CDR2 (germline): SGHVS, FQNEAQ. The V end was cut by 2 bases, the J end by 3 bases, with 11 bases between. The length of the CDR3 is 14 residues. The CDR3 nucleotides are TGTGCCAGCAGCTTACAGGGGTTCGGCTACGAGCAGTACGTC. Translated, it gives CASSLQGFGYEQYV.

Points on this clone: Other DNA sequences in the same sample also yield this CDR3. The J gene is TRBJ2-7, the V gene TRBV15; TRBD2 agrees at 9 bases. The CDR3 extends over 16 amino acids. The germline gives CDR1 LNHNV, CDR2 YYDKDF (reference sequence). V lost 3 bases and J lost 1; bases outside the gene matches: 7. The CDR3 is CATSRVLAGTSYEQYF. The CDR3 region has the DNA TGTGCCACCAGCAGGGTGCTAGCGGGGACTTCCTACGAGCAGTACTTC. Filled out from reference TRBV15 and TRBJ2-7, the complete variable domain reads DAMVIQNPRYQVTQFGKPVTLSCSQTLNHNVMYWYQQKSSQAPKLLFHYYDKDFNNEADTPDNFQSRRPNTSFCFLDIRSPGLGDTAMYLCATSRVLAGTSYEQYFGPGTRLTVT.

This chain joins TRBV6-4 and TRBJ1-1, with D possibly matching TRBD1 (6 bases). The CDR3 has 13 amino acids. V gave up 5 bases and J gave up 1 base, with 8 bases separating them. Per the germline V gene, CDR1 is MRHNA and CDR2 is SNTAGT. The CDR3 nucleotides are TGTGCCAGCAGTCCACAGGGGAACACTGAAGCTTTCTTT. Translated: CASSPQGNTEAFF.

CDR3 DNA: TGTGCCAGCAGTCCGACAGGGTACGAGCAGTACTTC. Its protein product is CASSPTGYEQYF. The gene calls are TRBV27 and TRBJ2-7, with 7 positions matching TRBD1. The germline V gene has CDR1 MNHEY and CDR2 SMNVEV (reference sequence). V was pared by 5 bases and J by 4 bases, with 2 bases of the junction left unmatched. The CDR3 spans 12 residues.